This TCR beta chain was identified in a study of radiotherapy plus CTLA-4 blockade in lung cancer. The wider study: An objective response was seen in around 17% of patients, and disease control in about 31%.

Assay used: immunoSEQ multiplex PCR; TCRdb lists only in-frame clones, some missing. The data show more than 90,000 clones, 81% seen once. V was cut by 7 bases and J by 1 base, with 21 bases left in between. The CDR3 has 16 amino acids. Germline V gene sequence: CDR1 SGHDT, CDR2 YYEEEE. The chain joins TRBV5-6 to TRBJ2-7; D not certain. Specimen: peripheral blood, collected from a patient treated with radiotherapy plus ipilimumab. The origin of this receptor is a human donor with non-small cell lung cancer that progressed on radiotherapy plus ipilimumab. Some clones in this sample may be carry-over from other donors' samples. CDR3 sequence (DNA): TGTGCCAGCTCATCAGGACCTCTCGCCGGTTCCTACGAGCAGTACTTC. Encoded protein: CASSSGPLAGSYEQYF.